Sequencing of this TCR beta chain was carried out in a study of shared clonotypes between healthy human individuals. Study summary: Contributing individuals were two females and three males aged 18 to 49.

The assay was immunoSEQ multiplex PCR, and TCRdb's table has in-frame clones only and misses some. In the table there are some 500,000 clones, 70% to 85% of which are singletons. Between the trimmed V and J ends, which lost 5 bases and 5 bases, there was a span of 15 bases. Looked up from germline, CDR1 is SGHTA and CDR2 is FQGTGA. This CDR3 is built from 15 residues. This clonotype originated in a woman aged 40 to 50 in good health. Some clones in this sample may be carry-over from other donors' samples. The sequenced sample was PBMCs. The chain recombines TRBV7-3 with TRBJ2-2, with D perhaps matching TRBD1 (5 bases). For the CDR3, the DNA is TGTGCCAGCAGCCAAAGGGCAGGGCGGACCGGGGAGCTGTTTTTT. Translation gives CASSQRAGRTGELFF.